This T cell receptor beta chain was captured in a study of tumor-infiltrating lymphocytes in oesophageal squamous cell carcinoma. Via MiXCR, TCRdb re-called the reads, giving one row per CDR3 protein. Of approximately 10,000 distinct CDR3 sequences in the sample, 58% were seen once. This CDR3 has 14 residues. Source material: blood. J is TRBJ2-6 and V is TRBV5-3; D possibly corresponds to TRBD2 (5 bases). The J call is doubtful: the DNA matches TRBJ2-7 better. TRBV5-3 is assigned to the ORF class and has an uncertain function. This TCR was recovered from a female donor with esophageal squamous cell carcinoma. The CDR3: CARSARLSGYEQYF. The DNA of the CDR3 is TGTGCCAGAAGCGCGAGACTATCGGGATACGAGCAGTACTTC.